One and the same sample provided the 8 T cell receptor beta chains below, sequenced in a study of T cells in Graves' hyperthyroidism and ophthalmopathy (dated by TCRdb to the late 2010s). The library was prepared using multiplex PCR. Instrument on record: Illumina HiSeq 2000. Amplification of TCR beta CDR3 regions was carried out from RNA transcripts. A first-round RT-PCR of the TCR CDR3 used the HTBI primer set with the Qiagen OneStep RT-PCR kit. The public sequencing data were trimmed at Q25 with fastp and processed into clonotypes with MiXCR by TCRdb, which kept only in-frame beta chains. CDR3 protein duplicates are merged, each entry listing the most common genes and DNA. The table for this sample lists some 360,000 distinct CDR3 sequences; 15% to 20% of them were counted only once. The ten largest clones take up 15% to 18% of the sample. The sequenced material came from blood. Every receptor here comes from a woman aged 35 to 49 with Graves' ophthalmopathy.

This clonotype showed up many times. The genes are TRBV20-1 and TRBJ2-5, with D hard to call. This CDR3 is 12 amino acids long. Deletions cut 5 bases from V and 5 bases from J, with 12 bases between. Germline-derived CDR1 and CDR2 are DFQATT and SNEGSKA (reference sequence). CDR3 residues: CSAGEARETQYF. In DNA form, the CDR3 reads TGCAGTGCTGGTGAAGCGAGGGAGACCCAGTACTTC.

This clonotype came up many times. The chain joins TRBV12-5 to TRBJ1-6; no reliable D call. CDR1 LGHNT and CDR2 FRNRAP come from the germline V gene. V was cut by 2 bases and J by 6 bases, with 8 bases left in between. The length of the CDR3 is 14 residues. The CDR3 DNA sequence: TGTGCTAGTGGTTTGTCGACGGGTAATTCACCCCTCCACTTT. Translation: CASGLSTGNSPLHF.

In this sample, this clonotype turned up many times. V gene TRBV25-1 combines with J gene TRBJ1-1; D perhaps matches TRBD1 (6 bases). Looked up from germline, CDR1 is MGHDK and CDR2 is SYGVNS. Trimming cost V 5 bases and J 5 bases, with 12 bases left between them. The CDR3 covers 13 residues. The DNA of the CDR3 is TGTGCCAGCAGTTGGCGGGGGGCTACTGAAGCTTTCTTT. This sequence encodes CASSWRGATEAFF.

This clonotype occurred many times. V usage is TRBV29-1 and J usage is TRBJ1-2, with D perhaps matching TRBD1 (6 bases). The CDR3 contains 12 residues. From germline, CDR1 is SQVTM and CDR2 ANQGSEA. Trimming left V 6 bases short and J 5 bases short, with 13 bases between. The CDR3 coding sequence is TGCAGCGTAGAAATAACAGGGTATGGCTACACCTTC. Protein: CSVEITGYGYTF.

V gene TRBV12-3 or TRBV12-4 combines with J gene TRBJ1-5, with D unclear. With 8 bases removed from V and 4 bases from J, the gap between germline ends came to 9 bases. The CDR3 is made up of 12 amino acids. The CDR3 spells CASATANQPQHF. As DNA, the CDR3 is TGTGCCAGCGCCACAGCGAATCAGCCCCAGCATTTT.

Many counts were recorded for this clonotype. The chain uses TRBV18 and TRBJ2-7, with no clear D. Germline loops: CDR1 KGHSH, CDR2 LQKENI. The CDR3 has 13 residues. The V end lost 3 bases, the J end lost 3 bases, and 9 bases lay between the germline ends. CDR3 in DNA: TGTGCCAGCTCACCTTCGCTATTCTACGAGCAGTACTTC. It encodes CASSPSLFYEQYF.

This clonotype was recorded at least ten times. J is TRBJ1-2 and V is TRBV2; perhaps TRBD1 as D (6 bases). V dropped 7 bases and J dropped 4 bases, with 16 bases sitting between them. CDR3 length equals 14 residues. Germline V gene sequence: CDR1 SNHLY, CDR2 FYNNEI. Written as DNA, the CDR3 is TGTGCCAGCACCCAACGGGACACCGCCTATGGCTACACCTTC. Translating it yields CASTQRDTAYGYTF. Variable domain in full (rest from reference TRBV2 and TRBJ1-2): EPEVTQTPSHQVTQMGQEVILRCVPISNHLYFYWYRQILGQKVEFLVSFYNNEISEKSEIFDDQFSVERPDGSNFTLKIRSTKLEDSAMYFCASTQRDTAYGYTFGSGTRLTVV.

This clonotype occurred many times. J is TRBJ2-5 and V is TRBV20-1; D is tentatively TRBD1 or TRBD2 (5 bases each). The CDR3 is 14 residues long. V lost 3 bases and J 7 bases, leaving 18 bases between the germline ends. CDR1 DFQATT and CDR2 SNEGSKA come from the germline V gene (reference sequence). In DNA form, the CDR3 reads TGCAGTGCTAGCCCCCTCTCCGGGGCCAGGACCCAGTACTTC. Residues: CSASPLSGARTQYF.